A selection of T cell receptor beta chains follows, all from one sample in a study of CXCR3-negative and CXCR3-positive naive CD8 T cells. Reanalyzing the 5' RACE reads, TCRdb keeps one entry per CDR3 protein, without DNA. The sample features around 160,000 distinct CDR3 sequences, with approximately 0.27% in its top ten. The sequencing input was naive CXCR3+ CD8+ T cells from blood. The receptors derive from a human donor in good health. Some clones in this sample may be carry-over from other donors' samples. Each CDR3 is given with its conserved first and last residue.

V gene	J gene	CDR3 protein
TRBV21-1	TRBJ1-6	CASSIPGKRSPLHF
TRBV4-2	TRBJ1-1	CASSQPGQGKTEAFF
TRBV2	TRBJ1-1	CASSDFRQENTEAFF
TRBV4-1	TRBJ1-1	CASSRYAGPGVNTEAFF
TRBV19	TRBJ2-1	CASSMEGTSGRSQRFF
TRBV7-9	TRBJ2-4	CASSRAGSLFQYF
TRBV30	TRBJ2-1	CAWSSIRGAEQFF
TRBV29-1	TRBJ1-1	CSVEGTVSEAFF
TRBV29-1	TRBJ2-7	CSVEVPGRGDEQYF
TRBV20-1	TRBJ2-7	CSARDRDSSYEQYF
TRBV6-2/TRBV6-3	TRBJ2-3	CASSPAEIRSDTQYF
TRBV6-6	TRBJ2-7	CATDAGYEQYF
TRBV7-8	TRBJ1-5	CASSPPRWGRGGNQPQHF
TRBV6-5	TRBJ2-3	CASSQTSGGSLDTQYF
TRBV7-8	TRBJ2-7	CASSLGGVASYEQYF
TRBV7-9	TRBJ2-1	CASSRPGVFDGEQFF
TRBV7-6	TRBJ2-1	CASSLRLYNEQFF
TRBV27	TRBJ2-7	CASSSGTYGVSYYEQYF
TRBV28	TRBJ1-1	CASLRHLNTEAFF
TRBV7-3	TRBJ2-5	CASSPTGSQLETQYF
TRBV27	TRBJ2-1	CASSLAGPYNEQFF
TRBV7-6	TRBJ2-3	CASSSTNTDTQYF
TRBV29-1	TRBJ2-1	CSVRTGGYEQFF
TRBV28	TRBJ2-5	CASSLVAGGEISEATQYF